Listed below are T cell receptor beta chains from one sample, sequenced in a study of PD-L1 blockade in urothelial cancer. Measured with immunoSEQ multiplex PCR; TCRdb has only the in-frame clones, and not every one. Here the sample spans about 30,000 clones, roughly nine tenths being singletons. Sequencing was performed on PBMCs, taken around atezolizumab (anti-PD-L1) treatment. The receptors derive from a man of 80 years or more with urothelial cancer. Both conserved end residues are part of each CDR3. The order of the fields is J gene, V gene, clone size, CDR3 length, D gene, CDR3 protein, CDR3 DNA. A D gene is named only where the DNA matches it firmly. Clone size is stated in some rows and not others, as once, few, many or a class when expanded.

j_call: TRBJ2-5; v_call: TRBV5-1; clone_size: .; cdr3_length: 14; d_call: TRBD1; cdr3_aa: CASSPGQPLGTQYF; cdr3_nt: TGCGCCAGCAGCCCGGGACAGCCTCTAGGGACCCAGTACTTC
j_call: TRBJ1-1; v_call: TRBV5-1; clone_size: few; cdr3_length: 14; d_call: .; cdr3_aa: CASSFLTENTEAFF; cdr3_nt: TGCGCCAGCAGCTTTTTGACAGAGAACACTGAAGCTTTCTTT
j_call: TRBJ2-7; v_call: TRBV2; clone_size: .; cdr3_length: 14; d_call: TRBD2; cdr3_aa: CASSIRLAGYEQYF; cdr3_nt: TGTGCCAGCAGTATTCGACTAGCTGGGTACGAGCAGTACTTC
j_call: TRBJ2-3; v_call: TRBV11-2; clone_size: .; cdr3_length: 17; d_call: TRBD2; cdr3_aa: CASSSARLAGGLDTQYF; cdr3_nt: TGTGCCAGCAGCTCCGCCCGACTAGCGGGAGGGTTAGATACGCAGTATTTT
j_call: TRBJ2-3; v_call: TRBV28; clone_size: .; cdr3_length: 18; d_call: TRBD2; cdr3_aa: CASSSASGRAEASDTQYF; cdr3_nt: TGTGCCAGCAGTTCTGCTAGCGGGAGGGCAGAGGCCTCTGATACGCAGTATTTT
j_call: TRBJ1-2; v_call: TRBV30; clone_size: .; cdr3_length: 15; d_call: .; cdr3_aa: CAWSAPQGNYYGYTF; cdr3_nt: TGTGCCTGGAGTGCACCCCAGGGAAACTACTATGGCTACACCTTC
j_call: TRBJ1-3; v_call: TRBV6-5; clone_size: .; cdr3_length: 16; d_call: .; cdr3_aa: CASSYLGRDGGNTIYF; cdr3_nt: TGTGCCAGCAGTTACCTAGGGAGGGACGGTGGAAACACCATATATTTT
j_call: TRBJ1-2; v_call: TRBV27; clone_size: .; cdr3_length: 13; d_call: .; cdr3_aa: CASSPGAVGGYTF; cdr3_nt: TGTGCCAGCAGTCCTGGGGCTGTGGGGGGCTACACCTTC
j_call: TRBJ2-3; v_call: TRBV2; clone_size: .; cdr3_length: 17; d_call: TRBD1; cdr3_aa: CATKPGRDRGPGDTQYF; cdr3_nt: TGTGCCACCAAACCGGGTAGGGACAGGGGGCCCGGAGATACGCAGTATTTT
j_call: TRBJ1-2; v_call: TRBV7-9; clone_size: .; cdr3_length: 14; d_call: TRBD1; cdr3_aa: CASSSGQGPYGYTF; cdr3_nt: TGTGCCAGCAGCTCGGGACAGGGTCCCTATGGCTACACCTTC
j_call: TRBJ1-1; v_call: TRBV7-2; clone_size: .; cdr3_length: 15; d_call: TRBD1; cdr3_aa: CASSPGQGARTEAFF; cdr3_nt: TGTGCCAGCAGCCCGGGACAGGGGGCGAGGACTGAAGCTTTCTTT
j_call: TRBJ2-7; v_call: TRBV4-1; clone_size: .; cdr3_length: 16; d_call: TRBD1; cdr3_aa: CASSPGGDRGLNEQYF; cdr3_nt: TGCGCCAGCAGCCCCGGCGGGGACAGGGGTCTCAACGAGCAGTACTTC
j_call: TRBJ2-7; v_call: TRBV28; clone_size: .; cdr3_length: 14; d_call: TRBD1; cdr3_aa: CASSSGQAPYEQYF; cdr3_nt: TGTGCCAGCAGTTCGGGACAGGCCCCCTACGAGCAGTACTTC
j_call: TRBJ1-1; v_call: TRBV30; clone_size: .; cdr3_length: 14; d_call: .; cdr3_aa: CAWSGGLGSAEAFF; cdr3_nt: TGTGCCTGGAGTGGAGGGCTTGGCTCAGCTGAAGCTTTCTTT
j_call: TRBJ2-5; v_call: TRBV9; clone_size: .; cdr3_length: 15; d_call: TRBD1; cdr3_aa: CASSAAGGGSETQYF; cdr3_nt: TGTGCCAGCAGCGCCGCAGGGGGCGGGTCAGAGACCCAGTACTTC
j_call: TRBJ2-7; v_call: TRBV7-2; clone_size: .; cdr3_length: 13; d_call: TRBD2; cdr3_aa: CASSLREIGEQYF; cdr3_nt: TGTGCCAGCAGCTTGCGGGAGATCGGCGAGCAGTACTTC
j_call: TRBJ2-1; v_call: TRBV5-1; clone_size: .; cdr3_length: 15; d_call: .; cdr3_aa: CASSPEVGQKDEQFF; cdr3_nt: TGCGCCAGCAGCCCCGAGGTGGGGCAGAAGGATGAGCAGTTCTTC
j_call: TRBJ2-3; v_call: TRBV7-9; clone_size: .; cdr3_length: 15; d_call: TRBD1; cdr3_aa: CASSLRGGGTDTQYF; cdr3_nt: TGTGCCAGCAGCTTGAGAGGGGGCGGCACAGATACGCAGTATTTT
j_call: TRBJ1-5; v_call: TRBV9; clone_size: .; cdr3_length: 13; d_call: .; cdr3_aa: CASSAEPNQPQHF; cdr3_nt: TGTGCCAGCAGCGCTGAGCCAAATCAGCCCCAGCATTTT
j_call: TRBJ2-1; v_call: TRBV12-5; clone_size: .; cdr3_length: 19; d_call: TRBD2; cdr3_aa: CASGQLAGEVVLLGNEQFF; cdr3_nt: TGTGCTAGTGGACAACTAGCGGGAGAGGTCGTATTACTGGGCAATGAGCAGTTCTTC
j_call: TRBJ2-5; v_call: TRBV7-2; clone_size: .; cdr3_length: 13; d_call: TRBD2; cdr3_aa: CASRGTRQETQYF; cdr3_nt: TGTGCCAGCAGGGGGACTAGACAAGAGACCCAGTACTTC
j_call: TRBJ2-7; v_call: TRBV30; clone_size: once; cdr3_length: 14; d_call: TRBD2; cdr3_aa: CAWSYLAGASLEYF; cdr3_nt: TGTGCCTGGAGTTATCTAGCGGGAGCAAGCTTGGAGTACTTC
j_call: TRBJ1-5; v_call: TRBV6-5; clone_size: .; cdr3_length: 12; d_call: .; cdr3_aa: CASSSGNQPQHF; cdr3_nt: TGTGCCAGCAGTTCAGGAAATCAGCCCCAGCATTTT
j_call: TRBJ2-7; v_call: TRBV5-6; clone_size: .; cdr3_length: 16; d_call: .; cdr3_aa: CASSPAGAPYAYEQYF; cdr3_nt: TGTGCCAGCAGCCCAGCAGGGGCCCCCTACGCCTACGAGCAGTACTTC
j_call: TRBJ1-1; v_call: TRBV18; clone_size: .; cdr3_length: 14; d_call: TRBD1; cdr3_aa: CASSLRDSDTEAFF; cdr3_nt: TGTGCCAGCTCACTCCGGGACAGTGACACTGAAGCTTTCTTT
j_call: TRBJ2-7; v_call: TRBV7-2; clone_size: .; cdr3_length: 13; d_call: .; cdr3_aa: CASSLNPVYEQYF; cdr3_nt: TGTGCCAGCAGCTTGAATCCGGTTTACGAGCAGTACTTC
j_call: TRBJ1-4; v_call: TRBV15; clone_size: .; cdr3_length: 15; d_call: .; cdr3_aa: CATSRGEGAREKLFF; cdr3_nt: TGTGCCACCAGCAGAGGGGAGGGCGCGCGTGAAAAACTGTTTTTT
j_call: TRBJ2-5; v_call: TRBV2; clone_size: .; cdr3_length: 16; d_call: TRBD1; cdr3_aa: CASPLGQGLDQETQYF; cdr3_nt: TGTGCCAGCCCCCTGGGACAGGGGCTTGACCAAGAGACCCAGTACTTC
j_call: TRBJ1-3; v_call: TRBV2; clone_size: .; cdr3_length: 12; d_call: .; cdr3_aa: CASNPAGNTIYF; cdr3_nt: TGTGCCAGCAATCCAGCTGGAAACACCATATATTTT
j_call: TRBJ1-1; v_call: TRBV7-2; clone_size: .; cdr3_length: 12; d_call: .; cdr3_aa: CASSQRGNSVFF; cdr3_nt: TGTGCCAGCAGCCAGAGGGGGAACTCGGTTTTCTTT
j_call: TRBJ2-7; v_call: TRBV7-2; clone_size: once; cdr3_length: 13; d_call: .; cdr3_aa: CASSFSADYEQYF; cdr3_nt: TGTGCCAGCAGCTTCTCCGCGGACTACGAGCAGTACTTC
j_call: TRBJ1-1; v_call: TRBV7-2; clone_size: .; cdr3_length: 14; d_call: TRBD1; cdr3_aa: CASSSQGYNTEAFF; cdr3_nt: TGTGCCAGCAGCTCACAGGGGTATAACACTGAAGCTTTCTTT
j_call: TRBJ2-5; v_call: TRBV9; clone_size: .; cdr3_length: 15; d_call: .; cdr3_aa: CASSVAQGLGETQYF; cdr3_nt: TGTGCCAGCAGCGTAGCCCAGGGTCTGGGGGAGACCCAGTACTTC
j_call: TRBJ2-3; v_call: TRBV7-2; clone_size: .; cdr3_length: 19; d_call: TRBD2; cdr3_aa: CASSHTQGLAGTRRDTQYF; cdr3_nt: TGTGCCAGCAGCCATACCCAGGGACTAGCGGGTACTAGGAGGGATACGCAGTATTTT
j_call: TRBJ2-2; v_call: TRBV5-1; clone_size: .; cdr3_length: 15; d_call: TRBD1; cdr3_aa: CASARTGLYTGELFF; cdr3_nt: TGCGCCAGCGCCCGGACAGGCCTTTACACCGGGGAGCTGTTTTTT
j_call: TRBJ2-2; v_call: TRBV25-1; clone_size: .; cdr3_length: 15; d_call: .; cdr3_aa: CASSAPSAYTGELFF; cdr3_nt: TGTGCCAGCAGTGCTCCTAGCGCTTACACCGGGGAGCTGTTTTTT
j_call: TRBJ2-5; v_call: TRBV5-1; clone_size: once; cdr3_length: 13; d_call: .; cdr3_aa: CASSLKGQETQYF; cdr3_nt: TGCGCCAGCAGCTTAAAGGGGCAAGAGACCCAGTACTTC
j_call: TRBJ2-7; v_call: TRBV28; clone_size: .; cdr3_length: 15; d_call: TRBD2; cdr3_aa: CASSLILAGVGEQYF; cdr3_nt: TGTGCCAGCAGTTTAATACTAGCGGGAGTGGGGGAGCAGTACTTC
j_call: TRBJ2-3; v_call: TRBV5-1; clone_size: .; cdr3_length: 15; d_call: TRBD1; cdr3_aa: CASTIGQGGPDTQYF; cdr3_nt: TGCGCCAGCACCATCGGACAGGGCGGCCCAGATACGCAGTATTTT
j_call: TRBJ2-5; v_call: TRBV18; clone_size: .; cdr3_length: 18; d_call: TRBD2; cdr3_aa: CASSPITTGLAGGETQYF; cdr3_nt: TGTGCCAGCTCACCAATCACAACGGGACTAGCGGGAGGAGAGACCCAGTACTTC
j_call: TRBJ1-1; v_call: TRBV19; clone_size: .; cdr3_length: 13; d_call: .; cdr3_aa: CASSILRGGEAFF; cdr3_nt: TGTGCCAGTAGTATTCTGAGGGGAGGGGAAGCTTTCTTT
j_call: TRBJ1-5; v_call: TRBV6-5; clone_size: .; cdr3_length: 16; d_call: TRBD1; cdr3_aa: CASSYSAGTGVQPQHF; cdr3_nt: TGTGCCAGCAGTTACTCGGCCGGGACAGGGGTTCAGCCCCAGCATTTT
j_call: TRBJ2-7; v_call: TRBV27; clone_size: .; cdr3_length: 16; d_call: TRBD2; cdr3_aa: CASSLSGSGRGSEQYF; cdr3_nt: TGTGCCAGCAGTTTATCGGGTAGCGGGAGAGGGAGCGAGCAGTACTTC
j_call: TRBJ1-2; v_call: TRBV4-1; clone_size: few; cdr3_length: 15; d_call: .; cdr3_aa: CASSHPLPRGEGYTF; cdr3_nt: TGCGCCAGCAGCCACCCTTTACCCAGGGGAGAAGGCTACACCTTC
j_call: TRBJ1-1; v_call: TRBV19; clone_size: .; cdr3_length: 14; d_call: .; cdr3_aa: CASSIVGRNTEAFF; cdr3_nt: TGTGCCAGTAGTATAGTAGGGAGGAACACTGAAGCTTTCTTT
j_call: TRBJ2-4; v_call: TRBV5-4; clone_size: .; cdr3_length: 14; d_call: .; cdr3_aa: CASSFGGVKNIQYF; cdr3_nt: TGTGCCAGCAGCTTCGGAGGGGTCAAAAACATTCAGTACTTC
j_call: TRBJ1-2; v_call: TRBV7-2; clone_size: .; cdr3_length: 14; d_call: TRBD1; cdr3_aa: CASSSTGGNYGYTF; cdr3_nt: TGTGCCAGCAGCTCAACAGGGGGCAACTATGGCTACACCTTC
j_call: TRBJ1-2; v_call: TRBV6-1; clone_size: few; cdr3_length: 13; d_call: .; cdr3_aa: CASSETGRDGYTF; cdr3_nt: TGTGCCAGCAGTGAAACAGGACGGGATGGCTACACCTTC
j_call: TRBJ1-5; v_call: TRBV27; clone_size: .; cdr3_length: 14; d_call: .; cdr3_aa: CASRGWGGNQPQHF; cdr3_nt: TGTGCCAGCAGGGGGTGGGGAGGAAATCAGCCCCAGCATTTT
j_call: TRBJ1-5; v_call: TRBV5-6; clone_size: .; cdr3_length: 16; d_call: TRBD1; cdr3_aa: CASSLLGGQGNQPQHF; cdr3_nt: TGTGCCAGCAGCTTGTTGGGGGGACAGGGTAATCAGCCCCAGCATTTT
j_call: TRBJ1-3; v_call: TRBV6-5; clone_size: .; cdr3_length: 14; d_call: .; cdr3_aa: CASSIRDSGNTIYF; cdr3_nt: TGTGCCAGCAGCATCCGGGACTCTGGAAACACCATATATTTT
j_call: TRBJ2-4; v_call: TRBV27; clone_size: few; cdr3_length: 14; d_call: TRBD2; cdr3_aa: CASSLEGLEGIQYF; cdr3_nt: TGTGCCAGCAGTTTAGAGGGACTAGAAGGCATTCAGTACTTC
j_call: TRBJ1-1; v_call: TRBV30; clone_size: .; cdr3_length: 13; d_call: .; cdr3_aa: CAWSVQDNTEAFF; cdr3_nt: TGTGCCTGGAGTGTACAAGATAACACTGAAGCTTTCTTT
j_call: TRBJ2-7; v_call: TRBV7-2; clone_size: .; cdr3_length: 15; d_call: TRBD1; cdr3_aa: CASSTGTGVFYEQYF; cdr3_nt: TGTGCCAGCAGCACCGGGACAGGGGTATTCTACGAGCAGTACTTC
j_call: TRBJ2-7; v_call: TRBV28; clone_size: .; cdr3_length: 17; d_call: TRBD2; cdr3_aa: CASSFSTQLAGRYEQYF; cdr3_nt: TGTGCCAGCAGTTTCTCAACCCAACTAGCGGGAAGGTACGAGCAGTACTTC
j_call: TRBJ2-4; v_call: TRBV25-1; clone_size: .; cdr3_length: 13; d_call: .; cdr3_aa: CASSEEVPHRWYF; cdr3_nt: TGTGCCAGCAGTGAGGAGGTACCTCATAGGTGGTACTTC
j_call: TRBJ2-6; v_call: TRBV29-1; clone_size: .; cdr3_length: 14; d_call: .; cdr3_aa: CSVQQGSGANVLTF; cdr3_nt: TGCAGCGTCCAACAGGGATCGGGGGCCAACGTCCTGACTTTC
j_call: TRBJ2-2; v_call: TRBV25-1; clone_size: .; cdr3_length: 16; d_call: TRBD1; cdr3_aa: CASSGQGVRNTGELFF; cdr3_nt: TGTGCCAGCAGCGGACAGGGGGTGAGGAACACCGGGGAGCTGTTTTTT
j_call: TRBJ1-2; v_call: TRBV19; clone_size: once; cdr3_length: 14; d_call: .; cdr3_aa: CASTLGGRGYGYTF; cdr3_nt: TGTGCCAGTACCCTTGGGGGCAGAGGCTATGGCTACACCTTC